The rows below give T cell receptor beta chains drawn from one sample of a study of control samples from healthy donors and cancer patients. The protocol was immunoSEQ multiplex PCR, while the TCRdb copy is restricted to in-frame clones and leaves out a portion. The table includes around 94,000 clones, about 86% detected once. The sample taken for sequencing was blood. Source of these receptors: a woman between 45 and 60 years old in good health. Both conserved end residues are part of each CDR3. The D gene is left open where the match is weak. Clone size appears in some rows only: once, few, many, or a class for an expanded clone.

V gene	clone size	J gene	D gene	CDR3 protein	CDR3 DNA
TRBV28	-	TRBJ1-2	TRBD1	CASSPPDRALYGYTF	TGTGCCAGCAGTCCCCCCGACAGGGCTCTCTATGGCTACACCTTC
TRBV7-6	-	TRBJ2-5	TRBD1	CASSLARGNGQETQYF	TGTGCCAGCAGCTTAGCCAGGGGGAATGGGCAAGAGACCCAGTACTTC
TRBV2	-	TRBJ2-5	-	CASSERRGSQETQYF	TGTGCCAGCAGTGAGCGGCGGGGTAGCCAAGAGACCCAGTACTTC
TRBV2	-	TRBJ1-5	-	CASRMDRYSNQPQHF	TGTGCCAGCAGAATGGACAGATATAGCAATCAGCCCCAGCATTTT
TRBV18	-	TRBJ2-3	-	CASLRSLTDTQYF	TGTGCCAGTCTCAGGAGCCTAACAGATACGCAGTATTTT
TRBV13	-	TRBJ1-1	TRBD1	CASSPGQGATEAFF	TGTGCCAGCAGCCCCGGACAGGGGGCCACTGAAGCTTTCTTT
TRBV28	-	TRBJ1-2	TRBD1	CASSLITLRQGSGYTF	TGTGCCAGCAGTCTGATAACTCTAAGACAGGGAAGCGGCTACACCTTC
TRBV7-9	-	TRBJ2-2	-	CASSSTVAGELFF	TGTGCCAGCAGCTCCACTGTCGCCGGGGAGCTGTTTTTT
TRBV13	-	TRBJ2-3	TRBD1	CASSWGQGDLLSDTQYF	TGTGCCAGCAGCTGGGGACAGGGTGACCTACTATCCGATACGCAGTATTTT
TRBV5-5	-	TRBJ2-2	TRBD1	CASSPTRGQGGTGELFF	TGTGCCAGCAGCCCCACCCGGGGACAGGGGGGGACCGGGGAGCTGTTTTTT
TRBV10-3	once	TRBJ1-3	-	CAISDLGSGNTIYF	TGTGCCATCAGCGACTTGGGATCAGGAAACACCATATATTTT
TRBV2	-	TRBJ2-1	-	CASSEDDYNEQFF	TGTGCCAGCAGTGAAGATGACTACAATGAGCAGTTCTTC
TRBV6-6	-	TRBJ1-4	-	CASRPGQTTNEKLFF	TGTGCCAGCAGACCTGGACAGACAACTAATGAAAAACTGTTTTTT
TRBV2	-	TRBJ1-1	-	CASSRRSGRNTEAFF	TGTGCCAGCAGTCGCCGGAGCGGCAGGAACACTGAAGCTTTCTTT
TRBV6-2/TRBV6-3	-	TRBJ1-6	TRBD1	CASSDTGTGGRGYNSPLHF	TGTGCCAGCAGTGATACCGGGACAGGGGGCAGGGGCTATAATTCACCCCTCCACTTT
TRBV6-1	-	TRBJ1-2	-	CASSEALGTAEGYTF	TGTGCCAGCAGTGAAGCCCTCGGGACTGCGGAGGGCTACACCTTC
TRBV7-2	-	TRBJ2-5	TRBD2	CASSLVIASGRKTQYF	TGTGCCAGCAGCTTAGTCATCGCTAGCGGGAGGAAGACCCAGTACTTC
TRBV6-6	-	TRBJ2-1	-	CANGGYNEQFF	TGTGCCAACGGAGGGTACAATGAGCAGTTCTTC
TRBV2	-	TRBJ2-3	-	CASSAVSTDTQYF	TGTGCCAGCAGTGCGGTAAGCACAGATACGCAGTATTTT
TRBV6-6	few	TRBJ2-7	TRBD1	CASTGTDYEQYF	TGTGCCAGTACCGGGACAGACTACGAGCAGTACTTC
TRBV7-2	-	TRBJ1-1	TRBD1	CASSPRETQGVKGTEAFF	TGTGCCAGCAGCCCTAGGGAGACGCAGGGGGTGAAGGGAACTGAAGCTTTCTTT
TRBV4-3	-	TRBJ2-5	TRBD2	CASSQSLAGGQETQYF	TGCGCCAGCAGCCAAAGTCTAGCGGGAGGCCAGGAGACCCAGTACTTC